This TCR beta chain was observed in a study of prognosis after radiotherapy for stage I lung cancer (dated by TCRdb to the early 2020s). Study-wide context: Roughly 20 stage I NSCLC patients were enrolled in Nanjing, China, between early 2018 and January 2019. Distant metastases were developed by four of the 19 patients after SBRT, at a median of roughly 7 months, whereas no significant progression was observed in the other 15 patients. Fourteen of the patients were found to have newly diagnosed primary stage I lung tumors, and about 5 were living with oligometastatic NSCLC after surgical resection of the primary tumor. Using image-guided IMRT or VMAT, SBRT was delivered in 3 to 5 fractions at a biologically effective dose of at least 100 Gy. Ages in the cohort of more than 10 men and about six women ranged from roughly 53 to 84 years, with a median of 74. All patients were considered medically inoperable, owing to comorbidities in approximately 12 and refusal of surgery in seven or eight. The study took one blood sample before SBRT and one after SBRT from each of 19 patients and sequenced all 40 or so samples. In every patient, SBRT was given without any concurrent therapy. The study profiled peripheral blood TCR beta repertoires from stage I NSCLC patients before and after stereotactic body radiotherapy and related them to distant failure. On tumor histology, 11 to 13 patients had adenocarcinoma and six or seven had squamous cell carcinoma.

At least ten counts were recorded for this clonotype. There is no known antigen for this receptor. Per-base qualities were not stored, and no clone one base away is much larger. V is shortened by 5 bases, J by 0 bases, and the region joining them spans 13 bases. CDR3 length: 15 amino acids, cysteine to phenylalanine. Only CDR3 DNA remains: 45 bases, in frame from the first base. The germline V gene (reference sequence) gives CDR1 as DFQATT and CDR2 as SNEGSKA. Two rounds of multiplex PCR were performed to amplify the TCR beta CDR3 region from genomic DNA. In the first round of PCR, primers specific to each TRBV and TRBJ gene were used, and the primer sequences are filed in Chinese patent CN105087789A. The second PCR round used universal primers. The Roche High Pure PCR Template Preparation Kit was used to extract genomic DNA from frozen PBMCs. An Illumina HiSeq 3000 was used to sequence the libraries paired-end with 151 bp reads. The source study handled its data this way. CutAdapt was used to discard raw reads that did not contain the multiplex PCR primer sequences. PEAR was used to merge high-quality paired reads into contigs. MiXCR assigned TRB V, D and J gene segments to each contig by aligning to reference sequences. CDR3 sequences were clustered by base quality and sequence similarity to remove sequencing errors. Diversity was calculated as Shannon entropy divided by the natural log of the number of productive TCR sequences. Clonality was defined as one minus Shannon entropy divided by the natural log of the number of unique clonotypes. Progression-free survival cut-offs for repertoire metrics were chosen using the Youden index of ROC curves, with analyses run in R 3.5.3. The public reads were reprocessed in TCRdb via fastp at Q25 and MiXCR, keeping in-frame beta chains. Merged by CDR3 protein, the rows form single entries marked with the most common genes and DNA. V and J calls and clone size were set by TCRdb, not the authors. The sample includes 59,000 or so distinct CDR3 sequences, with approximately 26% observed a single time. Of the sample, more than 6.5% falls within the top ten clones.

General study outcomes and caveats: A decrease in unique TCR clone counts was observed after SBRT (median approximately 9,800 before versus around 6,900 after; Wilcoxon paired P=0.011). Tumor specificity of expanded TCR clones was not determined. Post-SBRT Shannon entropy and its change from baseline were lower in patients who developed distant metastases; baseline Shannon entropy was not associated with metastases. TRBV and TRBJ usage frequencies reportedly differed by metastasis status, in two V genes at baseline and in some 10 V and two J genes after SBRT. None of the reported P values were adjusted for multiple comparisons. Limitations of the study included a small cohort and short follow-up, and the study findings need independent validation.

All patients had node-negative disease on CT and PET/CT, and none had a history of other malignancies or prior chemotherapy or radiotherapy. Around 6 milliliters of peripheral venous blood were drawn into EDTA tubes at each of two time points. Ficoll-Paque Plus density-gradient centrifugation was used to isolate PBMCs. Right after collection, samples were kept at -80 degrees C until analysis. Source: PBMCs, taken before or after stereotactic body radiation therapy (not recorded which). The chain uses TRBV20-1 and TRBJ1-4, with no confidently assigned D gene. The sequence was collected from a donor aged 50 or older with non-small cell lung cancer. The CDR3 region reads CSALGVGATNEKLFF. The nucleotide sequence is TGCAGTGCTCTGGGTGTTGGAGCAACTAATGAAAAACTGTTTTTT.